The next 30 T cell receptor beta chains were all read from a single sample in a study of regulatory T cells in long-lasting Graves disease. Described time point: newly diagnosed GD, antithyroid drugs for less than 3 months. RNA from PBMCs was the source of the TCR library. Arm-PCR of CDR3 regions and iRepertoire HTBI primers were used to build TCR beta libraries. TCRdb itself ran the multiplex PCR reads through MiXCR, one entry per CDR3 protein. The repertoire holds 400,000 to 500,000 distinct CDR3 sequences, with approximately 16% as singletons. This same sample was also taken into another study, of T cells in Graves' hyperthyroidism and ophthalmopathy.

The sample in question was peripheral blood mononuclear cells (PBMCs), obtained at new diagnosis, from a patient treated with antithyroid drugs. All receptors derive from a woman aged 18-30 years with Graves disease.

There are many counts of this clonotype. V and J are TRBV11-3 and TRBJ2-2; tentatively, D is TRBD1 or TRBD2 (5 bases each). In germline, CDR1 is SGHNT, CDR2 YENEEA. The CDR3 has 17 amino acids. The V end was cut by 3 bases, the J end by 3 bases, with 17 bases between. The CDR3 sequence: CASSLRTSSGYTGELFF. The CDR3 coding sequence is TGTGCCAGCAGCTTGCGGACAAGTTCGGGGTACACCGGGGAGCTGTTTTTT.

The chain is built from TRBV14 and TRBJ1-2, with D unclear. CDR3 length: 14 amino acids. Trimming removed 1 base at V and 7 bases at J, with 13 bases between. From germline, CDR1 is SGHDN and CDR2 FVKESK. Here the CDR3 DNA reads TGTGCCAGCAGCCAAGTTCGGCGGGGAGGTGGCTACACCTTC. Amino acid sequence: CASSQVRRGGGYTF.

This clonotype was detected ten times or more. The chain joins TRBV7-3 to TRBJ1-1, with D uncertain. Deletions cut 2 bases from V and 5 bases from J, with 15 bases between. The CDR3 covers 15 residues. CDR1 is SGHTA, CDR2 FQGTGA, per germline. The CDR3 spells CASSLGGRSSTEAFF. The CDR3, as DNA: TGTGCCAGCAGCTTAGGAGGGCGAAGCTCGACTGAAGCTTTCTTT.

This clonotype was observed many times. The CDR3 DNA is TGCAGTGCCACGGTGGAGTGGGACGAGGTACAAGAGACCCAGTACTTC. Protein sequence: CSATVEWDEVQETQYF. The chain couples TRBV20-1 to TRBJ2-5, with D possibly called TRBD1 or TRBD2 (5 bases each). The CDR3 contains 16 residues. Germline V gene data show CDR1 as DFQATT and CDR2 as SNEGSKA (reference sequence). With 6 bases removed from V and 2 bases from J, the gap between germline ends came to 22 bases.

This clonotype was counted a few times. J is TRBJ2-1 and V is TRBV6-2 or TRBV6-3; 9 bases line up with TRBD2. CDR1 is MNHEY, CDR2 SVGEGT, per germline. The CDR3 contains 20 residues. Trimming cost V 4 bases and J 0 bases; bases outside gene matches: 16. The CDR3 DNA is TGTGCCAGCAGTTCCAACCGACCTTCTAGCGGGATTTTCTCCTACAATGAGCAGTTCTTC. Encoded protein: CASSSNRPSSGIFSYNEQFF.

This clonotype was recorded many times. The chain combines TRBV10-3 with TRBJ1-5; D gene ambiguous. V lost 6 bases and J 0 bases, leaving 12 bases between the germline ends. This CDR3 region has 15 residues. Per germline, CDR1 ENHRY and CDR2 SYGVKD. The CDR3: CAISREADSNQPQHF. Written as DNA, the CDR3 is TGTGCCATCAGCCGAGAAGCCGATAGCAATCAGCCCCAGCATTTT.

The chain links TRBV5-1 to TRBJ2-7, with a weak D call TRBD2 (5 bases). The CDR3 is made up of 15 amino acids. Per germline, CDR1 SGHRS and CDR2 YFSETQ. V shed 0 bases and J shed 7 bases, with 17 bases lying between them. The CDR3 region has the DNA TGCGCCAGCAGCTTGGAGACTACCCCTTTTGGTGAGCAGTACTTC. Translation gives CASSLETTPFGEQYF.

This clonotype was counted many times. This chain uses TRBV12-3 or TRBV12-4 with TRBJ2-7; D perhaps matches TRBD2 (5 bases). Trimming took 7 bases from V and 7 from J, leaving 11 bases between them. This CDR3 comprises 11 residues. The CDR3, as DNA: TGTGCCAGCAAAACGACGGGGGAGCAGTACTTC. It codes for CASKTTGEQYF.

V usage is TRBV5-4 and J usage is TRBJ2-3, with TRBD1 matching over 8 bases. In germline, CDR1 is SGHNT, CDR2 YYREEE (reference sequence). The CDR3 spans 16 residues. The V and J ends lost 2 bases and 3 bases, in that order; junction bases with no gene match: 8. The CDR3 nucleotides are TGTGCCAGCAGCTTATTTGGTCAGGGGGCTACAGATACGCAGTATTTT. Translating it yields CASSLFGQGATDTQYF.

The genes are TRBV4-1 and TRBJ2-7, with D perhaps given as TRBD1 or TRBD2 (5 bases each). The CDR3 is 13 amino acids. The germline gives CDR1 MGHRA, CDR2 YSYEKL. V shed 0 bases and J shed 6 bases, with 9 bases lying between them. In nucleotides, the CDR3 is TGCGCCAGCAGCCAAGATCGAGGGGTCGAGCAGTACTTC. Translated, it gives CASSQDRGVEQYF.

This clonotype was seen ten or more times. The rearrangement uses TRBV7-2 and TRBJ2-3; 8 positions match TRBD2. Trimming at V came to 7 bases and at J to 1 base, leaving 4 bases not matched to a gene. Germline V lookup: CDR1 SGHTA, CDR2 FQGNSA. This CDR3 spans 14 amino acids. CDR3 region: CASTELAGTDTQYF. For the CDR3, the DNA is TGTGCCAGCACCGAACTAGCGGGCACAGATACGCAGTATTTT.

This clonotype was counted between two and nine times. The V gene is TRBV15, the J gene TRBJ2-7; D unresolved. The germline V and J ends were trimmed by 0 bases and 4 bases, with 7 bases remaining between them. From germline, CDR1 is LNHNV and CDR2 YYDKDF (reference sequence). The CDR3 consists of 13 residues. In DNA form, the CDR3 reads TGTGCCACCAGCAGAGATACCTTTTACGAGCAGTACTTC. It specifies CATSRDTFYEQYF.

This clonotype was picked up many times. This chain joins TRBV7-3 and TRBJ2-1, with D hard to call. In germline, CDR1 is SGHTA, CDR2 FQGTGA. V lost 5 bases, J lost 0 bases, and 11 bases lay in between. The length of the CDR3 is 15 residues. The DNA of the CDR3 is TGTGCCAGCAGCCCTGACTCGACCTCCTACAATGAGCAGTTCTTC. This translates into CASSPDSTSYNEQFF.

V and J are TRBV7-2 and TRBJ2-7; D possibly corresponds to TRBD1 (5 bases). Between the trimmed V and J ends, which lost 1 base and 3 bases, there was a span of 13 bases. The CDR3 consists of 15 residues. Germline loops: CDR1 SGHTA, CDR2 FQGNSA. CDR3 region: CASSLVWGSFYEQYF. In nucleotides, the CDR3 is TGTGCCAGCAGCTTAGTTTGGGGCAGCTTCTACGAGCAGTACTTC. The variable domain in full, with the rest retrieved from reference TRBV7-2 and TRBJ2-7, is GAGVSQSPSNKVTEKGKDVELRCDPISGHTALYWYRQSLGQGLEFLIYFQGNSAPDKSGLPSDRFSAERTGGSVSTLTIQRTQQEDSAVYLCASSLVWGSFYEQYFGPGTRLTVT.

CDR3 region: CASSQPGQGSTYEQYF. DNA of the CDR3: TGTGCCAGCTCGCAACCGGGACAGGGTTCAACCTACGAGCAGTACTTC. J is TRBJ2-7 and V is TRBV18, with 9 bases fitting TRBD1. Germline V gene data show CDR1 as KGHSH and CDR2 as LQKENI. V was clipped by 6 bases and J by 2 bases; unmatched bases: 11. The CDR3 has 16 residues.

The genes are TRBV29-1 and TRBJ2-1; 8 positions match TRBD2. CDR1 and CDR2 from the germline V gene are SQVTM and ANQGSEA. The length of the CDR3 is 11 residues. Losses at the gene ends were 6 bases for V and 14 bases for J; bases not matched to a gene: 9. CDR3 bases: TGCAGCGTGGGCGAGCGGGAGCTGGAGTTCTTC. Translating gives CSVGERELEFF.

V is TRBV7-3 and J is TRBJ1-1, with 7 bases fitting TRBD1. Looked up from germline, CDR1 is SGHTA and CDR2 is FQGTGA. V shed 5 bases, J shed 1 base, and the junction held 4 bases outside the gene matches. The CDR3 is 14 residues long. CDR3 loop: CASSRYRGNTEAFF. The CDR3 DNA follows: TGTGCCAGCAGCCGCTACAGGGGGAACACTGAAGCTTTCTTT.

This clonotype showed up many times. This chain joins TRBV29-1 and TRBJ2-1; perhaps TRBD2 as D (6 bases). The CDR3 is 13 residues long. Trimming took 4 bases from V and 2 from J, leaving 9 bases between them. Germline lookup yields CDR1 SQVTM and CDR2 ANQGSEA. CDR3 bases: TGCAGCGTTGTAGCGGTACCCTACAATGAGCAGTTCTTC. As protein: CSVVAVPYNEQFF.

In its sample, this clonotype was seen many times. CDR3 amino acids: CAWSASSGSSYNEQFF. The CDR3 nucleotides are TGTGCCTGGAGCGCGTCATCCGGATCCTCCTACAATGAGCAGTTCTTC. V gene TRBV30 combines with J gene TRBJ2-1, with D unclear. V was cut by 3 bases and J by 0 bases, with 15 bases left in between. Germline V gene sequence: CDR1 GTSNPN, CDR2 SVGIG (reference sequence). CDR3 length equals 16 residues.

This clonotype was counted ten times or more. The chain couples TRBV5-1 to TRBJ2-1; D is uncertain. The germline CDR1 and CDR2 sequences are SGHRS and YFSETQ. The V gene lost 2 bases and the J gene lost 7 bases, with 7 bases spanning the gap. The CDR3 runs 12 residues. The CDR3 region is CASSLNLNEQFF. CDR3 sequence (DNA): TGCGCCAGCAGCTTAAACTTAAATGAGCAGTTCTTC.

This chain uses TRBV28 with TRBJ2-2; the match to TRBD2 covers 9 bases. Germline V lookup: CDR1 MDHEN, CDR2 SYDVKM. The CDR3 is 18 residues long. The trim removed 3 bases at V and 2 bases at J, leaving 10 bases unmatched. CDR3: CASSFLPLAGLNTGELFF. CDR3 sequence (DNA): TGTGCCAGCAGTTTTCTACCGCTAGCGGGACTTAACACCGGGGAGCTGTTTTTT.

This clonotype was seen at least ten times. The CDR3 loop reads CASSPAASTDTQYF. Here the CDR3 DNA reads TGTGCCAGCAGTCCGGCGGCCAGCACAGATACGCAGTATTTT. The chain couples TRBV12-3 or TRBV12-4 to TRBJ2-3, with D unclear. This CDR3 comprises 14 residues. V was cut by 5 bases and J by 0 bases, with 9 bases left in between.

This clonotype was found many times. The rearrangement links TRBV7-2 to TRBJ2-3, with D possibly matching TRBD1 (7 bases). Per germline, CDR1 SGHTA and CDR2 FQGNSA. V lost 5 bases and J lost 4, with 16 bases in between. The CDR3 has 15 amino acids. The CDR3: CASSTRQGGPDTQYF. Here the CDR3 DNA reads TGTGCCAGCAGCACTCGACAGGGAGGTCCAGATACGCAGTATTTT.

This clonotype was detected only a few times. This rearrangement joins TRBV13 to TRBJ2-7, with D hard to call. The length of the CDR3 is 15 residues. The V and J ends lost 4 bases and 0 bases respectively, with 13 bases between them. The germline V gene has CDR1 PRHDT and CDR2 FYEKMQ (reference sequence). This CDR3 reads CASSSTQIFSYEQYF. The CDR3 region has the DNA TGTGCCAGCAGCTCGACACAGATATTCTCCTACGAGCAGTACTTC.

A few counts support this clonotype. The rearrangement links TRBV7-8 to TRBJ2-7; 8 nucleotides agree with TRBD1. J lost 0 bases, V lost 5 bases, and 9 bases had no gene match. The germline gives CDR1 SGHVS, CDR2 FQNEAQ. The CDR3 is 16 amino acids. Here the CDR3 reads CASSPYGQGFSYEQYF. The DNA of the CDR3 is TGTGCCAGCAGCCCCTACGGACAGGGATTCTCCTACGAGCAGTACTTC.

The table lists this clonotype with many counts. CDR3 nucleotide sequence: TGTGCCAGCAGTTCTTCTAGCGGAAGACCAGGGTGGTTCTTC. This sequence encodes CASSSSSGRPGWFF. The chain employs TRBV28 and TRBJ2-1, with 7 bases matching TRBD2. Germline assignment: CDR1 MDHEN and CDR2 SYDVKM. CDR3 length: 14 residues. J was trimmed by 15 bases and V by 4 bases; bases with no gene match: 15.

V gene TRBV6-1 combines with J gene TRBJ1-1; D is perhaps TRBD1 (6 bases). The CDR3 consists of 13 residues. The ends were cut back, 8 bases at V and 2 bases at J, with 12 bases in the middle. The germline V gene has CDR1 MNHNS and CDR2 SASEGT. This CDR3 is CASGRQANTEAFF. In nucleotides, the CDR3 is TGTGCCAGCGGCCGACAGGCTAACACTGAAGCTTTCTTT.

Ten or more counts support this clonotype. The rearrangement joins TRBV12-3 or TRBV12-4 to TRBJ2-7; 11 nucleotides line up with TRBD2. CDR3 length equals 14 residues. The J segment lost 6 bases and the V segment lost 3 bases, leaving 4 bases of the junction unmatched. CDR3 DNA sequence: TGTGCCAGCAGTTTTAGCGGGAGGGCTCTCGAGCAGTACTTC. It specifies CASSFSGRALEQYF.

The chain uses TRBV4-1 and TRBJ2-5, with 8 bases that match TRBD2. The CDR3 has 17 residues. J was trimmed by 3 bases and V by 2 bases; bases with no gene match: 11. Per the germline V gene, CDR1 is MGHRA and CDR2 is YSYEKL. The CDR3 DNA sequence: TGCGCCAGCAGCCAACAATCCGGACTAGCTGGGAAAGAGACCCAGTACTTC. Its translation is CASSQQSGLAGKETQYF.

This clonotype was counted between two and nine times. The J gene is TRBJ1-2, the V gene TRBV7-9; possible D gene TRBD1, 5 bases. The CDR3 sequence is 11 residues long. The V and J ends lost 11 bases and 5 bases respectively, with 12 bases between them. Germline CDR1 and CDR2: SEHNR and FQNEAQ (reference sequence). The CDR3 here is CADGTGYGYTF. The CDR3 DNA reads TGTGCCGACGGGACCGGTTATGGCTACACCTTC.